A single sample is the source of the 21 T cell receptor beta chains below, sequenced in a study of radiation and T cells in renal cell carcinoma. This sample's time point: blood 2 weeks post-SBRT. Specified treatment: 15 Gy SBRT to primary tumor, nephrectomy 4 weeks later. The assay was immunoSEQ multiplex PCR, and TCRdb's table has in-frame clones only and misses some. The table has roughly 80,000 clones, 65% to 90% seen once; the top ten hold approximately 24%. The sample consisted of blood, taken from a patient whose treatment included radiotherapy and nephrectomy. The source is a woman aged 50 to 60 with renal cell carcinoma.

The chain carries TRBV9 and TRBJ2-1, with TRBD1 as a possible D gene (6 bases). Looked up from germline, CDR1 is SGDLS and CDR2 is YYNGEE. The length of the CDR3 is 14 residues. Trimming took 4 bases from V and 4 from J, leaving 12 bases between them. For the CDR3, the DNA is TGTGCCAGCAGCCCTCACACAGGGTACAATGAGCAGTTCTTC. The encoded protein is CASSPHTGYNEQFF.

CDR3 amino acids: CASSLSRGNYGYTF. In DNA form, the CDR3 reads TGTGCCAGCAGCCTCTCCAGGGGTAACTATGGCTACACCTTC. The V gene is TRBV27, the J gene TRBJ1-2; tentatively, D is TRBD1 (6 bases). Germline CDR1 is MNHEY and CDR2 is SMNVEV (reference sequence). Trimming removed 6 bases from V and 1 base from J, with 12 bases in between. The CDR3 loop spans 14 amino acids.

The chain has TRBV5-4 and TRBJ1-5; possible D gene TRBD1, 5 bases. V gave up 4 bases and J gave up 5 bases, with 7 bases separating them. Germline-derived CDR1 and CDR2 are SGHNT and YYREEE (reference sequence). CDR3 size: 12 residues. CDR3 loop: CASSLRDQPQHF. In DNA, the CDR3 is TGTGCCAGCAGCCTCAGGGATCAGCCCCAGCATTTT.

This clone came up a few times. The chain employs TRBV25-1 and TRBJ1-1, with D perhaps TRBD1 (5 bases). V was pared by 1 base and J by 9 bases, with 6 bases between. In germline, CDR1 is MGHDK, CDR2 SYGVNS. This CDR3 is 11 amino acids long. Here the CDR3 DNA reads TGTGCCAGCAGTGAATCAGGGAAAGCTTTCTTT. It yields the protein CASSESGKAFF.

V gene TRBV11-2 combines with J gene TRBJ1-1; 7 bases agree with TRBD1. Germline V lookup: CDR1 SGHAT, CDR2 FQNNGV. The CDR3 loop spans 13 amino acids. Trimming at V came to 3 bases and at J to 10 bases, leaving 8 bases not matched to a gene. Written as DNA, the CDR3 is TGTGCCAGCAGCTTTAGACAGGGCCTCCCAGCTTTCTTT. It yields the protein CASSFRQGLPAFF.

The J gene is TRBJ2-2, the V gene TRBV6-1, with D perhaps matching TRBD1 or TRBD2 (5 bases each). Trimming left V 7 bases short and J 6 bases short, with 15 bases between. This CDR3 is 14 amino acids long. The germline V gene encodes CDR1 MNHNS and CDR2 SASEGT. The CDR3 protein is CASMRGDSAGELFF. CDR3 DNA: TGTGCCAGCATGAGAGGGGATAGCGCCGGGGAGCTGTTTTTT.

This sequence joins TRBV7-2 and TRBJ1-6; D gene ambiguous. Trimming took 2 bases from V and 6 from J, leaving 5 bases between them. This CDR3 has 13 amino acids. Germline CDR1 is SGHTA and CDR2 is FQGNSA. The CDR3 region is CASSLWGNSPLHF. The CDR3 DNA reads TGTGCCAGCAGCTTATGGGGTAATTCACCCCTCCACTTT. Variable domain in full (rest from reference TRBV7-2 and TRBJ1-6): GAGVSQSPSNKVTEKGKDVELRCDPISGHTALYWYRQSLGQGLEFLIYFQGNSAPDKSGLPSDRFSAERTGGSVSTLTIQRTQQEDSAVYLCASSLWGNSPLHFGNGTRLTVT.

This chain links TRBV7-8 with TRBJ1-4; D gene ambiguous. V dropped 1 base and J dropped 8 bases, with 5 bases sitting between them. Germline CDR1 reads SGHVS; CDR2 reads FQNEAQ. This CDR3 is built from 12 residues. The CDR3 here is CASSLEMEKLFF. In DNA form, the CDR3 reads TGTGCCAGCAGCTTAGAAATGGAAAAACTGTTTTTT.

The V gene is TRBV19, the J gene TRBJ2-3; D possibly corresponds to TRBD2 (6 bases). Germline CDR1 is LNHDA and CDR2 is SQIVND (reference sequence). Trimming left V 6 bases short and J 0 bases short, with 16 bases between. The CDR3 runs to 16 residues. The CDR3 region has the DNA TGTGCCAGTAGACCCCGGGGGTTAGAGAGCACAGATACGCAGTATTTT. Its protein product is CASRPRGLESTDTQYF.

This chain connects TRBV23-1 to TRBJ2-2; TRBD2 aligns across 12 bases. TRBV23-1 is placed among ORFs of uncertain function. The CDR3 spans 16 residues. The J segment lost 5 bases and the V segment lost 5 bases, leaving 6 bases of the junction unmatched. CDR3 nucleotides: TGCGCCAGCAGTAGACTAGCGGGAGTGGGGACCGGGGAGCTGTTTTTT. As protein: CASSRLAGVGTGELFF.

The CDR3 bases are TGTGCCAGCAGCCCCTTCGGGGACAGCCTACAGCCCCAGCATTTT. This translates into CASSPFGDSLQPQHF. The rearrangement links TRBV9 to TRBJ1-5, with 7 bases lining up with TRBD1. CDR3 size: 15 residues. CDR1 and CDR2 from the germline V gene are SGDLS and YYNGEE. V shed 4 bases, J shed 7 bases, and the junction held 11 bases outside the gene matches.

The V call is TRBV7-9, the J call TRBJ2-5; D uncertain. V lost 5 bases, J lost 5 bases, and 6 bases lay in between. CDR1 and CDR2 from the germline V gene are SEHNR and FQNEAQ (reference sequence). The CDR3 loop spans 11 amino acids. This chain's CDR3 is CASSRRETQYF. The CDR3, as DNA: TGTGCCAGCAGCCGCCGGGAGACCCAGTACTTC.

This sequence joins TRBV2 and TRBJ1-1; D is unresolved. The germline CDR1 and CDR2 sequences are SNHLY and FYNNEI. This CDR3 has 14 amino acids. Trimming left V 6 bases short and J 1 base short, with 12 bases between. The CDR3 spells CASRVFSENTEAFF. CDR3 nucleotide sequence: TGTGCCAGCAGAGTCTTCTCGGAGAACACTGAAGCTTTCTTT.

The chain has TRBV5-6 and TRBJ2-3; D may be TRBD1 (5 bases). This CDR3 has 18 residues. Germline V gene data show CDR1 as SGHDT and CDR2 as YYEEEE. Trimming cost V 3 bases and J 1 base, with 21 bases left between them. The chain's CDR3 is CASSSNQGYLRGTDTQYF. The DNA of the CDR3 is TGTGCCAGCAGCTCCAACCAGGGATACTTACGAGGCACAGATACGCAGTATTTT.

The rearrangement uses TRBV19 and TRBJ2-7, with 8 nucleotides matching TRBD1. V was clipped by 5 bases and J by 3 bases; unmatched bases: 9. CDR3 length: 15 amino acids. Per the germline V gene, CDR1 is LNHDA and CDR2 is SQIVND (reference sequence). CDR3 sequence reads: CASSPSSTGGYEQYF. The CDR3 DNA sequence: TGTGCCAGTAGTCCCTCCTCTACAGGGGGCTACGAGCAGTACTTC.

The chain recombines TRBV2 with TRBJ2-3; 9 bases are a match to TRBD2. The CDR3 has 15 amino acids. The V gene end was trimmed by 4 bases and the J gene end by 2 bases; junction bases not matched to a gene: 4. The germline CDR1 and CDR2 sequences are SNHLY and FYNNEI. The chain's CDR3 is CASSVLAGNTDTQYF. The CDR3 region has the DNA TGTGCCAGCAGTGTCCTAGCGGGAAACACAGATACGCAGTATTTT. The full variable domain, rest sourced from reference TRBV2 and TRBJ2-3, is EPEVTQTPSHQVTQMGQEVILRCVPISNHLYFYWYRQILGQKVEFLVSFYNNEISEKSEIFDDQFSVERPDGSNFTLKIRSTKLEDSAMYFCASSVLAGNTDTQYFGPGTRLTVL.

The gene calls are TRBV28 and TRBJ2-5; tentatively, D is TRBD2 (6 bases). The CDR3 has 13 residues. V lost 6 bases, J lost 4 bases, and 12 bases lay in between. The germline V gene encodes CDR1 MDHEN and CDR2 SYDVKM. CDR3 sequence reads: CASSRAGIETQYF. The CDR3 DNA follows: TGTGCCAGCAGCCGGGCGGGGATAGAGACCCAGTACTTC.

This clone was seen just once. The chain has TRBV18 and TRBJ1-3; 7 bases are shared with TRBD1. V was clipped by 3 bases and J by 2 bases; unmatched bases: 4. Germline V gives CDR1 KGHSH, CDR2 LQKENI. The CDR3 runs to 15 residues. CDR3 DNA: TGTGCCAGCTCACCGGAGACAGGGACTGGAAACACCATATATTTT. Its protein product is CASSPETGTGNTIYF.

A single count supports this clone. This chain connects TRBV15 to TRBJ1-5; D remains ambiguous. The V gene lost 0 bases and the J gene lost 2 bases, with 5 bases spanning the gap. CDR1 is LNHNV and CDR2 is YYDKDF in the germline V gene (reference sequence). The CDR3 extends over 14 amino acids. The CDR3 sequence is CATSREIGNQPQHF. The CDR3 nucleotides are TGTGCCACCAGCAGAGAGATTGGCAATCAGCCCCAGCATTTT.

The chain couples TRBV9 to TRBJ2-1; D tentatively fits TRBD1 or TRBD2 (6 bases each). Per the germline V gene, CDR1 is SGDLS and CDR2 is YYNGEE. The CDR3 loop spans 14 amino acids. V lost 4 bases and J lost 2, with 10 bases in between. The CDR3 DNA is TGTGCCAGCAGCATTAGGGGGGCCTACAATGAGCAGTTCTTC. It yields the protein CASSIRGAYNEQFF.

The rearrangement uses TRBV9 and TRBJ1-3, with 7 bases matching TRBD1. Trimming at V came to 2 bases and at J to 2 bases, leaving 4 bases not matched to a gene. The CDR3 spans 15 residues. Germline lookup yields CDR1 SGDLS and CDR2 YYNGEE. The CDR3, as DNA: TGTGCCAGCAGCGTTACCACAGGGGCTGGAAACACCATATATTTT. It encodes CASSVTTGAGNTIYF.